This is a list of T cell receptor beta chains from one sample in a study of blood T cells in healthy people across ages. MiXCR, applied by TCRdb to the 5' RACE reads, yields one record per CDR3 protein. Of around 1,700,000 distinct CDR3 sequences in the sample, roughly 28% were seen once. Sequenced material: blood. These receptors were collected from a woman under 40 in good health. The CDR3 runs from the conserved cysteine through the conserved F or W. D genes are given only for firm matches. Clone size is not always given. Where it is, it says once, few, many or a class for expanded clones.

d_gene	j_gene	abundance	v_gene	CDR3aa	CDR3nt
.	TRBJ2-3	few	TRBV7-2	CASSAQGPSTDTQYF	TGTGCCAGCAGCGCACAGGGACCCTCCACAGATACGCAGTATTTT
.	TRBJ1-1	few	TRBV5-1	CASIFATEAFF	TGCGCCAGCATCTTCGCCACTGAAGCTTTCTTT
TRBD1	TRBJ1-2	.	TRBV5-1	CASTLTGGDYGYTF	TGCGCCAGCACCCTGACAGGGGGCGACTATGGCTACACCTTC
.	TRBJ1-1	few	TRBV14	CASSQDPTAVTEAFF	TGTGCCAGCAGCCAAGATCCGACGGCTGTCACTGAAGCTTTCTTT
.	TRBJ1-4	.	TRBV7-2	CASSLAPPQTTNEKLFF	TGTGCCAGCAGCTTAGCCCCCCCCCAGACAACTAATGAAAAACTGTTTTTT
TRBD1	TRBJ2-7	.	TRBV10-3	CATAGQGDYEQYF	TGTGCCACTGCCGGGCAGGGGGACTACGAGCAGTACTTC
TRBD1	TRBJ2-1	many	TRBV5-1	CASSRDRSSYNEQFF	TGTGCCAGCAGTCGGGACAGATCCAGCTACAATGAGCAGTTCTTC
.	TRBJ2-4	many	TRBV20-1	CSAHEEAAKNIQYF	TGCAGTGCCCACGAGGAGGCAGCCAAAAACATTCAGTACTTC
.	TRBJ1-1	few	TRBV5-1	CASSGGQMDTEAFF	TGCGCCAGCAGCGGGGGACAAATGGACACTGAAGCTTTCTTT
TRBD1	TRBJ1-6	.	TRBV28	CASRHARQGMSPLHF	TGTGCCAGCAGACATGCGAGACAGGGGATGTCACCCCTCCACTTT
.	TRBJ2-5	many	TRBV9	CASSAPEETQYF	TGTGCCAGCAGCGCTCCGGAAGAGACCCAGTACTTC
TRBD2	TRBJ2-2	few	TRBV20-1	CSANGLAGANTGELFF	TGCAGTGCTAACGGTCTAGCGGGAGCGAACACCGGGGAGCTGTTTTTT
.	TRBJ2-3	many	TRBV9	CASSVGQGTDTQYF	TGTGCCAGCAGCGTAGGTCAGGGAACAGATACGCAGTATTTT
TRBD1	TRBJ2-5	few	TRBV5-6	CASSLRGQGQETQYF	TGTGCCAGCAGCTTAAGGGGACAGGGTCAAGAGACCCAGTACTTC
.	TRBJ2-1	few	TRBV10-3	CAISEFGGRQETQFF	TGTGCCATCAGTGAGTTCGGCGGACGGCAAGAGACCCAGTTCTTC
.	TRBJ2-4	many	TRBV28	CASSLSGVDIQYF	TGTGCCAGCAGTTTGTCCGGGGTGGACATTCAGTACTTC
.	TRBJ2-6	few	TRBV9	CASSPPKGVSLNVLTF	TGTGCCAGCAGCCCTCCGAAGGGGGTATCTCTGAACGTCCTGACTTTC
.	TRBJ2-5	many	TRBV15	CATSSVGETQYF	TGTGCCACCAGCTCCGTAGGAGAGACCCAGTACTTC
.	TRBJ1-2	once	TRBV7-9	CASSLEAGGGYGYTF	TGTGCCAGCAGCTTAGAGGCCGGGGGAGGCTATGGCTACACCTTC
.	TRBJ2-1	few	TRBV12-3/TRBV12-4	CASRPTRSSYNEQFF	TGTGCCAGCAGACCTACTAGGAGCTCCTACAATGAGCAGTTCTTC
.	TRBJ2-3	.	TRBV20-1	CSARRGSRATQYF	TGCAGTGCTAGGCGGGGTAGTAGAGCTACGCAGTATTTT
TRBD2	TRBJ2-5	.	TRBV19	CASSISLSSGQETQYF	TGTGCCAGTAGTATCTCATTGTCTAGCGGCCAAGAGACCCAGTACTTC